This paragraph reports one T cell receptor beta chain. Its specificity is unknown. Donors each provided about 9.5 milliliters of peripheral blood. Between the trimmed V and J ends, which lost 10 bases and 7 bases, there was a span of 20 bases. The germline V gene encodes CDR1 MNHEY and CDR2 SVGEGT. The CDR3 runs to 14 residues. This entry comes from a study of blood T cells in healthy people across ages. Study-level results: The study found more naive CD4+ cells and higher diversity in long-lived than aged donors.

A second PCR, run for roughly 7 to 12 cycles, used a sample-barcoded 5' primer plus a J-beta primer mix. TCRdb re-derived calls from the 5' RACE reads in MiXCR, one entry per CDR3 protein. The table includes about 1,400,000 distinct CDR3 sequences, approximately 59% detected once. The clonotype comes from a man aged 18 to 30 in good health. V and J are TRBV6-2 or TRBV6-3 and TRBJ2-1, with D perhaps assigned TRBD1 or TRBD2 (5 bases each). Source material: blood. CDR3 sequence (DNA): TGTGCCACTTCAGCGAGGGGCTTGTTTAATGAGCAGTTCTTC. Translated: CATSARGLFNEQFF.